The 32 T cell receptor beta chains in this list originate from one sample, sequenced in a study of blood T cells in healthy people across ages. Sample-barcoded 5' priming and a J-beta primer mix drove a second PCR of roughly 7 to 11 cycles. From the 5' RACE reads, TCRdb called clonotypes with MiXCR, one entry per CDR3 protein. The sample shows 780,000 or so distinct CDR3 sequences, more than 50% of them seen only once. Source material: blood. These receptors came from a man aged 40-49 years in good health.

The chain employs TRBV6-2 or TRBV6-3 and TRBJ1-5; 9 nucleotides agree with TRBD1. This CDR3 region has 16 residues. The V gene end was trimmed by 5 bases and the J gene end by 7 bases; junction bases not matched to a gene: 12. Per germline, CDR1 MNHEY and CDR2 SVGEGT. CDR3 sequence (DNA): TGTGCCAGCAGTCCCGACTCAGGGACAGGGAGACAGCCCCAGCATTTT. It translates to CASSPDSGTGRQPQHF.

Comment on this clonotype: The junction differs from germline at one of its ends, possibly a read error. The rearrangement links TRBV3-1 to TRBJ2-1, with a possible D match to TRBD2 (7 bases). The CDR3 contains 17 residues. Germline-derived CDR1 and CDR2 are LGHDT and YNNKEL (reference sequence). The CDR3 protein is CASSQDPRGGLYNEQFF. As DNA, the CDR3 is TGTGCCAGCAGTCAAGACCCAAGGGGGGGCCTGTACAATGAGCAGTTCTTC.

This chain connects TRBV13 to TRBJ2-1; 8 positions match TRBD2. CDR3 size: 13 residues. Germline CDR1 is PRHDT and CDR2 is FYEKMQ (reference sequence). V lost 5 bases and J lost 8; bases outside the gene matches: 5. This CDR3 is CASSPSGSHEQFF. CDR3 DNA sequence: TGTGCCAGCAGCCCAAGCGGGAGCCATGAGCAGTTCTTC.

This clonotype was picked up a small number of times. The chain joins TRBV25-1 to TRBJ2-4, with D maybe TRBD2 (5 bases). The J call may be wrong; the DNA end is better matched by TRBJ2-7. Germline V gene lookup returns CDR1 MGHDK and CDR2 SYGVNS. This CDR3 has 15 residues. As DNA, the CDR3 is TGTGCCAGCAGTGAATATAGGCGGACTGCCTACGAGCAGTACTTC. Residues: CASSEYRRTAYEQYF.

This clonotype was recorded a few times. This CDR3 is CASSVTPGLAGRTDTQYF. The CDR3, as DNA: TGTGCCAGCAGCGTTACTCCGGGACTAGCGGGTCGCACAGATACGCAGTATTTT. The chain couples TRBV9 to TRBJ2-3, with 12 bases that match TRBD2. With V trimmed by 2 bases and J by 1 base, 8 bases remained unmatched. The CDR3 spans 18 residues. Per the germline V gene, CDR1 is SGDLS and CDR2 is YYNGEE.

The V and J genes are TRBV27 and TRBJ1-6; TRBD1 aligns across 7 bases. The CDR3 runs to 16 residues. V lost 0 bases to trimming and J lost 6 bases; unmatched junction nucleotides: 5. Germline CDR1 is MNHEY and CDR2 is SMNVEV (reference sequence). The CDR3 here is CASSLSRDRANSPLHF. In DNA form, the CDR3 reads TGTGCCAGCAGTTTATCACGAGACAGGGCTAATTCACCCCTCCACTTT.

This clonotype came up many times. This chain joins TRBV2 and TRBJ2-1, with 9 bases fitting TRBD2. This CDR3 has 17 residues. The J segment lost 7 bases and the V segment lost 5 bases, leaving 15 bases of the junction unmatched. Germline-derived CDR1 and CDR2 are SNHLY and FYNNEI. CDR3 nucleotides: TGTGCCAGCAGTCTTACCCGGGACAGCGGGAGGAGGAATGAGCAGTTCTTC. Protein: CASSLTRDSGRRNEQFF. Filled out from reference TRBV2 and TRBJ2-1, the complete variable domain reads EPEVTQTPSHQVTQMGQEVILRCVPISNHLYFYWYRQILGQKVEFLVSFYNNEISEKSEIFDDQFSVERPDGSNFTLKIRSTKLEDSAMYFCASSLTRDSGRRNEQFFGPGTRLTVL.

This rearrangement joins TRBV20-1 to TRBJ1-5, with 9 positions matching TRBD1. Looked up from germline, CDR1 is DFQATT and CDR2 is SNEGSKA (reference sequence). The CDR3 consists of 15 residues. V shed 1 base and J 5 bases; nucleotides not matched to a gene: 6. CDR3 amino acids: CSARVGTGHDQPQHF. CDR3 bases: TGCAGTGCTAGAGTTGGGACAGGGCACGATCAGCCCCAGCATTTT.

This clonotype was seen only a few times. The chain uses TRBV10-3 and TRBJ2-7, with 7 positions matching TRBD1. The V and J ends lost 10 bases and 0 bases, in that order; junction bases with no gene match: 6. CDR3 size: 13 residues. The germline V gene encodes CDR1 ENHRY and CDR2 SYGVKD. The CDR3 here is CANRGGASYEQYF. The DNA of the CDR3 is TGTGCCAACAGAGGGGGCGCCTCCTACGAGCAGTACTTC.

This clonotype appeared a few times. Mismatch with germline at one junction end may stem from a read error. The rearrangement links TRBV29-1 to TRBJ2-5; the D is unclear. This CDR3 has 11 residues. Germline CDR1 is SQVTM and CDR2 is ANQGSEA. CDR3 DNA: TGCAGCGCTGGGTGGGTAGAGACTCAGTACTTC. Amino acid sequence: CSAGWVETQYF.

This chain links TRBV28 with TRBJ1-2, with D possibly TRBD1 on 6 matching bases. This CDR3 has 17 amino acids. V lost 4 bases and J lost 2, with 20 bases in between. Germline V gene data show CDR1 as MDHEN and CDR2 as SYDVKM. The CDR3: CASSSTGGHSANYGYTF. DNA of the CDR3: TGTGCCAGCAGTTCGACGGGGGGACACTCAGCCAACTATGGCTACACCTTC.

In this sample, this clonotype turned up a few times. The V gene is TRBV15, the J gene TRBJ2-2, with no clear D. The V end lost 2 bases, the J end lost 1 base, and 11 bases lay between the germline ends. Germline V gene sequence: CDR1 LNHNV, CDR2 YYDKDF (reference sequence). The CDR3 extends over 16 amino acids. CDR3 sequence (DNA): TGTGCCACCAGCAGACTACACTACGAGAACACCGGGGAGCTGTTTTTT. As protein: CATSRLHYENTGELFF.

This clonotype was seen only a few times. The rearrangement uses TRBV5-1 and TRBJ2-5; tentatively, D is TRBD2 (6 bases). The CDR3 length is 15 residues. The V end was cut by 3 bases, the J end by 5 bases, with 17 bases between. CDR1 SGHRS and CDR2 YFSETQ come from the germline V gene. The DNA of the CDR3 is TGCGCCAGCAGCTCCGGACTAAGAGCGCAGGAGACCCAGTACTTC. It codes for CASSSGLRAQETQYF.

V is TRBV7-8 and J is TRBJ1-4, with D perhaps TRBD1 (6 bases). CDR3 length: 16 residues. Trimming took off 0 bases at V and 6 bases at J, with 14 bases between the two ends. Germline CDR1 and CDR2: SGHVS and FQNEAQ. The CDR3 nucleotides are TGTGCCAGCAGCTTAGCGCAAGGGGGGAGGTATGAAAAACTGTTTTTT. This gives the protein CASSLAQGGRYEKLFF.

A word on this clonotype: This may arise from a read error, as a much more abundant clone is one base away. V and J are TRBV29-1 and TRBJ1-2, with unresolved D. Germline V CDR1 and CDR2: SQVTM, ANQGSEA. The CDR3 runs 13 residues. CDR3 residues: CSVLSGLDYSYTF. DNA for the CDR3: TGCAGCGTTCTCAGTGGCTTAGACTATAGCTACACCTTC.

J is TRBJ1-1 and V is TRBV29-1; TRBD1 might be the D (5 bases). The CDR3 is made up of 15 amino acids. Germline V CDR1 and CDR2: SQVTM, ANQGSEA. V was shortened by 0 bases and J by 1 base, with 12 bases between the two germline ends. This CDR3 reads CSVEDGGGTNTEAFF. CDR3 sequence (DNA): TGCAGCGTTGAAGATGGGGGGGGGACGAACACTGAAGCTTTCTTT.

Note on this clonotype: This may arise from a read error, as a much more abundant clone is one base away. The chain joins TRBV24-1 to TRBJ2-5; D is ambiguous. The germline gives CDR1 KGHDR, CDR2 SFDVKD. The V gene lost 4 bases and the J gene lost 11 bases, with 25 bases spanning the gap. The CDR3 runs to 16 residues. CDR3 in amino acids: CATSDSGPRTYNEQYF. As DNA, the CDR3 is TGTGCCACCAGTGACTCAGGACCCAGGACCTACAATGAGCAGTACTTC.

This clonotype occurred a few times. The V call is TRBV5-6, the J call TRBJ2-5; 7 positions agree with TRBD2. Trimming cost V 1 base and J 2 bases; bases outside gene matches: 5. The germline V gene has CDR1 SGHDT and CDR2 YYEEEE. The CDR3 extends over 15 amino acids. The CDR3 DNA follows: TGTGCCAGCAGCTTGCGAGGGAGGGCACAAGAGACCCAGTACTTC. Its translation: CASSLRGRAQETQYF.

The chain joins TRBV6-1 to TRBJ2-1; 10 positions agree with TRBD2. The closer fit of TRBJ2-7 to the DNA end suggests the J call may be wrong. The germline V gene encodes CDR1 MNHNS and CDR2 SASEGT. The CDR3 consists of 16 residues. CDR3 in DNA: TGTGCCAGCAGTGACCGCCTAGCGGGAGCGTACAATGAGCAGTACTTC. This translates into CASSDRLAGAYNEQYF.

This clonotype occurred a few times. The chain employs TRBV7-2 and TRBJ1-2, with TRBD1 identical over 9 bases. Germline CDR1 and CDR2: SGHTA and FQGNSA. CDR3 length: 16 residues. The J segment lost 8 bases and the V segment lost 5 bases, leaving 15 bases of the junction unmatched. CDR3 region: CASSQGQGPLRGGYTF. Written as DNA, the CDR3 is TGTGCCAGCAGCCAGGGACAGGGCCCCCTTCGGGGCGGCTACACCTTC.

This clonotype turned up a few times. The rearrangement uses TRBV12-3 or TRBV12-4 and TRBJ2-1; D unresolved. CDR3 length: 14 amino acids. With 7 bases removed from V and 5 bases from J, the gap between germline ends came to 15 bases. The DNA for the CDR3 is TGTGCCAGCACCTTGTCCAGTGGTGACAATGAGCAGTTCTTC. Translation: CASTLSSGDNEQFF.

The chain has TRBV6-5 and TRBJ2-2; 8 bases line up with TRBD1. V was pared by 0 bases and J by 4 bases, with 16 bases of the junction left unmatched. The CDR3 has 20 amino acids. Germline V gene sequence: CDR1 MNHEY, CDR2 SVGAGI. Here the CDR3 reads CASSYSSQGAILRGTGELFF. CDR3 DNA sequence: TGTGCCAGCAGTTACTCGTCGCAGGGGGCCATCCTTCGAGGCACCGGGGAGCTGTTTTTT.

In nucleotides, the CDR3 is TGCAGTGCCACCGGACTAGCGACTGGCGAGCAGTACTTC. It yields the protein CSATGLATGEQYF. This chain joins TRBV20-1 and TRBJ2-7, with 9 bases identical to TRBD2. The CDR3 has 13 residues. Trimming took 6 bases from V and 6 from J; bases not matched to a gene: 9. Germline V lookup: CDR1 DFQATT, CDR2 SNEGSKA (reference sequence).

This clonotype has only a few counts. This rearrangement joins TRBV6-2 or TRBV6-3 to TRBJ1-2, with 7 bases identical to TRBD1. The V segment lost 5 bases and the J segment 4 bases; nucleotides outside the gene matches: 13. The length of the CDR3 is 16 residues. CDR1 MNHEY and CDR2 SVGEGT come from the germline V gene. CDR3 amino acids: CASSPPGTATPYGYTF. The CDR3 DNA follows: TGTGCCAGCAGTCCACCCGGGACAGCAACTCCCTATGGCTACACCTTC.

The V and J genes are TRBV6-2 or TRBV6-3 and TRBJ2-7; D may be TRBD1 (5 bases). Trimming stripped 5 bases from V and 3 bases from J, with 8 bases between. Germline V gives CDR1 MNHEY, CDR2 SVGEGT. The CDR3 runs to 12 residues. This chain's CDR3 is CASSGAVYEQYF. In nucleotides, the CDR3 is TGTGCCAGCAGTGGGGCAGTCTACGAGCAGTACTTC.

The chain carries TRBV5-1 and TRBJ2-2; D gene unclear. Trimming cost V 4 bases and J 3 bases, with 16 bases left between them. Looked up from germline, CDR1 is SGHRS and CDR2 is YFSETQ. CDR3 length: 16 residues. As DNA, the CDR3 is TGCGCCAGCAGCCCCGGCCCCACCGAATACACCGGGGAGCTGTTTTTT. It translates to CASSPGPTEYTGELFF.

V gene TRBV12-3 or TRBV12-4 combines with J gene TRBJ2-5; tentatively, D is TRBD1 or TRBD2 (5 bases each). V lost 6 bases and J 11 bases, leaving 31 bases between the germline ends. The CDR3 is 17 amino acids. CDR3 sequence reads: CASSLGRDQSSYNEQYF. The CDR3, as DNA: TGTGCCAGCAGCCTGGGACGGGATCAAAGCTCCTACAATGAGCAGTACTTC.

The gene calls are TRBV9 and TRBJ2-2; D remains ambiguous. V gave up 4 bases and J gave up 3 bases, with 7 bases separating them. CDR3 length: 13 amino acids. Germline V gene data show CDR1 as SGDLS and CDR2 as YYNGEE. For the CDR3, the DNA is TGTGCCAGCAGCACCTACGACACCGGGGAGCTGTTTTTT. It specifies CASSTYDTGELFF.

The chain carries TRBV20-1 and TRBJ1-1; 9 bases agree with TRBD1. J gave up 0 bases and V 4 bases, and 12 bases lay outside the gene matches. This CDR3 is built from 17 residues. Germline V gene sequence: CDR1 DFQATT, CDR2 SNEGSKA (reference sequence). CDR3 in DNA: TGCAGTGCTACAACCGGTGCGGGGACAGGGCTGAACACTGAAGCTTTCTTT. This encodes CSATTGAGTGLNTEAFF.

Only a few counts were recorded for this clonotype. The chain joins TRBV7-2 to TRBJ1-2, with D possibly TRBD1 on 5 matching bases. V was trimmed by 3 bases and J by 10 bases, leaving 21 bases between them. CDR1 is SGHTA, CDR2 FQGNSA, per germline. The CDR3 loop spans 15 amino acids. The CDR3 is CASSLGPGQGNYYTF. Written as DNA, the CDR3 is TGTGCCAGCAGCTTGGGGCCCGGTCAAGGGAATTACTACACCTTC.

The V gene is TRBV12-5, the J gene TRBJ2-1; maybe TRBD2 (5 bases). The CDR3 covers 12 residues. Germline CDR1 and CDR2: LGHNT and FRNRAP. Trimming stripped 0 bases from V and 9 bases from J, with 6 bases between. CDR3 sequence (DNA): TGTGCTAGTGGTTTGGTAGGGAGTGAGCAGTTCTTC. Translation gives CASGLVGSEQFF. The entire variable domain, with the rest obtained from reference TRBV12-5 and TRBJ2-1, is as follows: DARVTQTPRHKVTEMGQEVTMRCQPILGHNTVFWYRQTMMQGLELLAYFRNRAPLDDSGMPKDRFSAEMPDATLATLKIQPSEPRDSAVYFCASGLVGSEQFFGPGTRLTVL.

Turning to this clonotype: This clone may be a read error of a much larger clone one base away. V usage is TRBV28 and J usage is TRBJ2-1, with unresolved D. Germline V gene sequence: CDR1 MDHEN, CDR2 SYDVKM. The V end was cut by 3 bases, the J end by 0 bases, with 12 bases between. The CDR3 loop spans 16 amino acids. CDR3: CASSFRWDSSYNEQFF. The CDR3 DNA follows: TGTGCCAGCAGTTTCCGGTGGGATAGCTCCTACAATGAGCAGTTCTTC. Complete variable domain (other parts from reference TRBV28 and TRBJ2-1): DVKVTQSSRYLVKRTGEKVFLECVQDMDHENMFWYRQDPGLGLRLIYFSYDVKMKEKGDIPEGYSVSREKKERFSLILESASTNQTSMYLCASSFRWDSSYNEQFFGPGTRLTVL.